One sample yielded the 14 T cell receptor beta chains listed below, sequenced in a study of T cells in Graves' hyperthyroidism and ophthalmopathy. The investigators amplified TCR beta CDR3 regions from RNA transcripts. A set of HTBI primers served as the primers for a first-round RT-PCR of the TCR CDR3. TCRdb ran MiXCR on the multiplex PCR reads and lists one entry per CDR3 protein. The sample yields hundreds of thousands of distinct CDR3 sequences, approximately 44% seen once. Material: peripheral blood or thyroid tissue (not recorded which). Source of these receptors: a woman aged 18-29 years with Graves' hyperthyroidism.

The table lists this clonotype with many counts. V and J are TRBV7-8 and TRBJ1-1, with D unresolved. The V and J ends lost 1 base and 1 base respectively, with 7 bases between them. The CDR3 consists of 14 residues. From germline, CDR1 is SGHVS and CDR2 FQNEAQ. CDR3 nucleotide sequence: TGTGCCAGCAGCTTAGGACCCGCGAACACTGAAGCTTTCTTT. Its translation: CASSLGPANTEAFF.

The genes are TRBV15 and TRBJ1-1; no clear D. The V gene lost 0 bases and the J gene lost 0 bases, with 5 bases spanning the gap. The CDR3 consists of 14 residues. In germline, CDR1 is LNHNV, CDR2 YYDKDF (reference sequence). Written as DNA, the CDR3 is TGTGCCACCAGCAGAGATCGACTGAACACTGAAGCTTTCTTT. Translating gives CATSRDRLNTEAFF.

In its sample, this clonotype was seen once. The V gene is TRBV20-1, the J gene TRBJ1-4, with a possible D match to TRBD1 (6 bases). Deletions cut 6 bases from V and 5 bases from J, with 16 bases between. Germline V CDR1 and CDR2: DFQATT, SNEGSKA (reference sequence). The CDR3 is made up of 14 amino acids. The CDR3: CSAMDGQLNEKLFF. The CDR3 DNA sequence: TGCAGTGCAATGGATGGACAGTTAAATGAAAAACTGTTTTTT.

Turning to this clonotype: Germline is not matched at one junction end, which may reflect a read error. This sequence joins TRBV5-1 and TRBJ2-2, with D unresolved. CDR1 is SGHRS, CDR2 YFSETQ, per germline. There are 14 residues in the CDR3. CDR3 in DNA: TGTGCCAGCAGCTTTCGTGGAATCACCGGGGAGCTGTTTTTT. Its translation is CASSFRGITGELFF.

The rearrangement uses TRBV24-1 and TRBJ1-6; 9 positions match TRBD1. V trimming: 3 bases; J trimming: 17 bases; junction bases outside the gene matches: 7. This CDR3 spans 13 amino acids. Germline V gene data show CDR1 as KGHDR and CDR2 as SFDVKD. The DNA of the CDR3 is TGTGCCACCAGTGATGTAGGGACAGGGAAGGTCCACTTT. It is translated as CATSDVGTGKVHF.

This clonotype has a count of ten or more. One end of the junction varies from germline; a read error may be responsible. The chain combines TRBV7-9 with TRBJ1-2; tentatively, D is TRBD1 (5 bases). This CDR3 comprises 9 residues. The germline CDR1 and CDR2 sequences are SEHNR and FQNEAQ (reference sequence). CDR3 residues: CASSPTVYF. CDR3 DNA sequence: TGTGCCAGCAGCCCGACAGTCTACTTC.

This sequence joins TRBV9 and TRBJ2-5; D remains unclear. Trimming removed 5 bases at V and 2 bases at J, with 13 bases between. In germline, CDR1 is SGDLS, CDR2 YYNGEE. The CDR3 has 14 amino acids. Here the CDR3 reads CASSPNRAQETQYF. For the CDR3, the DNA is TGTGCCAGCAGTCCCAACCGGGCTCAAGAGACCCAGTACTTC.

The rearrangement joins TRBV7-9 to TRBJ1-1; weak D call: TRBD1 (6 bases). Germline assignment: CDR1 SEHNR and CDR2 FQNEAQ (reference sequence). The V end was cut by 2 bases, the J end by 5 bases, with 12 bases between. The CDR3 runs to 14 residues. The CDR3 sequence: CASSLQGRSTEAFF. CDR3 nucleotide sequence: TGTGCCAGCAGCTTACAGGGGAGGAGTACTGAAGCTTTCTTT.

The V gene is TRBV7-2, the J gene TRBJ2-7; TRBD2 agrees at 7 bases. The CDR3 loop spans 13 amino acids. V was clipped by 7 bases and J by 5 bases; unmatched bases: 8. Germline-derived CDR1 and CDR2 are SGHTA and FQGNSA. CDR3 residues: CASKGREPNEQYF. CDR3 sequence (DNA): TGTGCCAGCAAAGGGCGGGAGCCCAACGAGCAGTACTTC.

The gene calls are TRBV10-3 and TRBJ1-1; D unresolved. In germline, CDR1 is ENHRY, CDR2 SYGVKD. CDR3 length: 13 amino acids. V lost 5 bases to trimming and J lost 1 base, with 8 bases between them. Here the CDR3 DNA reads TGTGCCATCAGTTTGTCGGAGAACACTGAAGCTTTCTTT. Residues: CAISLSENTEAFF.

This clonotype was picked up many times. The chain is built from TRBV2 and TRBJ1-1; a possible D gene is TRBD1 (5 bases). The CDR3 covers 11 residues. The V end was cut by 7 bases, the J end by 4 bases, with 7 bases between. CDR1 SNHLY and CDR2 FYNNEI come from the germline V gene. DNA of the CDR3: TGTGCCAGCATGGGGGGCACTGAAGCTTTCTTT. As protein: CASMGGTEAFF.

The gene calls are TRBV25-1 and TRBJ1-6; TRBD1 might be the D (6 bases). Deletions cut 6 bases from V and 0 bases from J, with 21 bases between. The CDR3 contains 19 residues. The germline V gene has CDR1 MGHDK and CDR2 SYGVNS. The CDR3 reads CASRMGHPQRGSYNSPLHF. CDR3 bases: TGTGCCAGCAGGATGGGACACCCTCAAAGGGGCTCCTATAATTCACCCCTCCACTTT. The variable domain in full, completed from reference TRBV25-1 and TRBJ1-6, reads EADIYQTPRYLVIGTGKKITLECSQTMGHDKMYWYQQDPGMELHLIHYSYGVNSTEKGDLSSESTVSRIRTEHFPLTLESARPSHTSQYLCASRMGHPQRGSYNSPLHFGNGTRLTVT.

This chain uses TRBV15 with TRBJ1-4, with D possibly being TRBD1 (5 bases). The CDR3 has 14 residues. From germline, CDR1 is LNHNV and CDR2 YYDKDF (reference sequence). Deletions cut 3 bases from V and 8 bases from J, with 13 bases between. Written as DNA, the CDR3 is TGTGCCACCAGCAGCTACCAGGGTAACGAAAAACTGTTTTTT. This gives the protein CATSSYQGNEKLFF.

This clonotype was picked up one time. CDR3 sequence: CSVSGENYGYTF. CDR3 sequence (DNA): TGCAGCGTTAGTGGAGAAAACTATGGCTACACCTTC. This chain joins TRBV29-1 and TRBJ1-2; D is ambiguous. The V end was cut by 5 bases, the J end by 2 bases, with 9 bases between. Germline V gene lookup returns CDR1 SQVTM and CDR2 ANQGSEA. The CDR3 sequence is 12 residues long. Drawing the rest from reference TRBV29-1 and TRBJ1-2, the complete variable domain is SAVISQKPSRDICQRGTSLTIQCQVDSQVTMMFWYRQQPGQSLTLIATANQGSEATYESGFVIDKFPISRPNLTFSTLTVSNMSPEDSSIYLCSVSGENYGYTFGSGTRLTVV.